This T cell receptor beta chain emerged from a study of blood T cell repertoires in COVID-19. Study information: COVID-19 samples from acute and convalescent phases originated in the United States, Italy and Spain.

CDR1 and CDR2 from the germline V gene are SGHRS and YFSETQ. CDR3 size: 16 residues. Losses at the gene ends were 0 bases for V and 6 bases for J; bases not matched to a gene: 7. Method: immunoSEQ multiplex PCR; TCRdb's copy keeps in-frame clones and lacks some. The data contain about 180,000 clones, roughly 88% of them seen just once; the ten biggest clones take up over 7%. Clinical histories supplied by participants themselves formed the basis of cohort assignment. The material sequenced was PBMCs or T cells enriched from blood (not recorded which). This TCR came from a woman between 25 and 40 years old who had recovered from COVID-19. The genes are TRBV5-1 and TRBJ2-1; 9 nucleotides align to TRBD2. The CDR3 bases are TGCGCCAGCAGCTTGGAGGTGACTAGCGGATTCAATGAGCAGTTCTTC. This encodes CASSLEVTSGFNEQFF.